This T cell receptor beta chain was identified in a study of CD8 T cells in ankylosing spondylitis. TCRdb reanalysed the 5' RACE reads using MiXCR and keeps one entry per CDR3 protein. Of about 340,000 distinct CDR3 sequences listed, roughly 14% are singletons. As regards this clonotype: The target antigen is unknown.

V was clipped by 4 bases and J by 0 bases; unmatched bases: 5. The germline V gene has CDR1 SGHRS and CDR2 YFSETQ. The CDR3 length is 18 residues. Study results and limitations: Disease-linked clones were reportedly significantly enriched in matched ankylosing spondylitis synovial fluid. Clones linked with disease were CD8+ and fairly uncommon in the peripheral blood. Blood from ankylosing spondylitis patients appeared to carry a characteristic eight-variant TCR beta motif.

The clonotype originates from a male donor with ankylosing spondylitis or in good health (not recorded which). J is TRBJ2-1 and V is TRBV5-1, with 15 bases aligning to TRBD2. What was sequenced was blood, either unsorted or a sorted T cell fraction (not recorded which). Here the CDR3 DNA reads TGCGCCAGCAGCCCGGGACTAGCGGGAGGCCGCTCCTACAATGAGCAGTTCTTC. Protein: CASSPGLAGGRSYNEQFF.